Each of the 24 T cell receptor beta chains below was sequenced from the same sample in a study of cytomegalovirus exposure and HLA in healthy donors. PCR used 60 Vbeta primers and 13 Jbeta primers. Method: immunoSEQ multiplex PCR; TCRdb's copy keeps in-frame clones and lacks some. This table has around 140,000 clones, roughly two thirds appearing once. Sequenced: PBMCs. The receptors originated from a male donor in good health and CMV-seronegative.

This clone was observed a few times. J is TRBJ2-1 and V is TRBV7-9; 11 positions match TRBD1. The CDR3 totals 15 residues. Trimming took 1 base from V and 7 from J; bases not matched to a gene: 3. Germline CDR1 reads SEHNR; CDR2 reads FQNEAQ (reference sequence). The CDR3 protein is CASSLGRDRGNEQFF. In nucleotides, the CDR3 is TGTGCCAGCAGCTTAGGGAGGGACAGGGGGAATGAGCAGTTCTTC.

V and J are TRBV7-3 and TRBJ2-2, with D possibly TRBD1 on 6 matching bases. Germline CDR1 SGHTA, CDR2 FQGTGA. This CDR3 is 17 amino acids long. V was clipped by 1 base and J by 4 bases, with 16 bases between them. The CDR3: CASSLNVGQGPTGELFF. The CDR3, as DNA: TGTGCCAGCAGCTTAAATGTAGGCCAGGGGCCCACCGGGGAGCTGTTTTTT.

This chain links TRBV30 with TRBJ2-2; 7 bases match TRBD1. The CDR3 is made up of 15 amino acids. The germline V gene has CDR1 GTSNPN and CDR2 SVGIG (reference sequence). V dropped 3 bases and J dropped 4; count of bases not matched to a gene: 8. CDR3 sequence reads: CAWRRLTGITGELFF. CDR3 DNA sequence: TGTGCCTGGAGGCGTCTGACAGGGATCACCGGGGAGCTGTTTTTT.

The V and J genes are TRBV7-3 and TRBJ2-2; 7 bases match TRBD2. Trimming at V came to 5 bases and at J to 3 bases, leaving 6 bases not matched to a gene. The germline gives CDR1 SGHTA, CDR2 FQGTGA. The CDR3 covers 15 residues. CDR3 in amino acids: CASSPLGGDTGELFF. In DNA, the CDR3 is TGTGCCAGCAGCCCCCTTGGGGGGGACACCGGGGAGCTGTTTTTT.

The chain employs TRBV4-3 and TRBJ1-6, with 9 bases lining up with TRBD1. J lost 8 bases, V lost 2 bases, and 7 bases had no gene match. Germline CDR1 reads LGHNA; CDR2 reads YSLEER. The CDR3 is 16 amino acids. This CDR3 is CASSQTRDREYSPLHF. The CDR3 bases are TGCGCCAGCAGCCAAACCCGGGACAGGGAGTATTCACCCCTCCACTTT.

V is TRBV7-3 and J is TRBJ2-3; 10 positions agree with TRBD2. CDR3 length equals 19 residues. Trimming took 2 bases from V and 0 from J; bases not matched to a gene: 11. The V gene's germline CDR1 is SGHTA and CDR2 FQGTGA. CDR3 protein: CASSLLIGELAGSTDTQYF. The CDR3 DNA follows: TGTGCCAGCAGCTTATTAATCGGGGAACTAGCGGGGAGCACAGATACGCAGTATTTT. The full variable domain, rest sourced from reference TRBV7-3 and TRBJ2-3, is GAGVSQTPSNKVTEKGKYVELRCDPISGHTALYWYRQSLGQGPEFLIYFQGTGAADDSGLPNDRFFAVRPEGSVSTLKIQRTERGDSAVYLCASSLLIGELAGSTDTQYFGPGTRLTVL.

This chain uses TRBV13 with TRBJ1-1; D gene unclear. The CDR3 spans 12 residues. Germline V lookup: CDR1 PRHDT, CDR2 FYEKMQ (reference sequence). V lost 5 bases and J lost 2, with 6 bases in between. CDR3 nucleotides: TGTGCCAGCAGCCTAAGAAACACTGAAGCTTTCTTT. Translating gives CASSLRNTEAFF.

The rearrangement links TRBV30 to TRBJ2-5, with no clear D. The J call could be wrong; TRBJ2-7 is a better fit for the DNA end. Looked up from germline, CDR1 is GTSNPN and CDR2 is SVGIG (reference sequence). CDR3 length: 11 amino acids. The CDR3 region has the DNA TGTGCCTGGAGTCCTAACTACGAGCAGTACTTC. Its protein product is CAWSPNYEQYF.

This CDR3 is CASSEGNQPQHF. Here the CDR3 DNA reads TGTGCCAGTAGTGAGGGAAATCAGCCCCAGCATTTT. The chain joins TRBV19 to TRBJ1-5, with D unclear. V lost 5 bases and J lost 4, with 6 bases in between. The germline V gene encodes CDR1 LNHDA and CDR2 SQIVND (reference sequence). This CDR3 is 12 amino acids long.

The V call is TRBV2, the J call TRBJ2-5; 10 bases line up with TRBD2. Germline loops: CDR1 SNHLY, CDR2 FYNNEI. CDR3 length: 14 amino acids. V shed 6 bases, J shed 3 bases, and the junction held 4 bases outside the gene matches. The CDR3 loop reads CASSRGLAEETQYF. The CDR3 DNA reads as TGTGCCAGCAGCCGCGGACTAGCGGAAGAGACCCAGTACTTC.

This rearrangement joins TRBV11-2 to TRBJ2-2, with unresolved D. Trimming removed 5 bases from V and 1 base from J, with 5 bases in between. Germline CDR1 SGHAT, CDR2 FQNNGV. The CDR3 is 13 residues long. CDR3 sequence: CASSPLNTGELFF. For the CDR3, the DNA is TGTGCCAGCAGCCCTTTGAACACCGGGGAGCTGTTTTTT.

This chain joins TRBV18 and TRBJ1-4; D uncertain. The V gene lost 3 bases and the J gene lost 0 bases, with 8 bases spanning the gap. Germline-derived CDR1 and CDR2 are KGHSH and LQKENI. The CDR3 contains 15 residues. The CDR3 spells CASSPEAATNEKLFF. CDR3 nucleotides: TGTGCCAGCTCACCCGAGGCCGCAACTAATGAAAAACTGTTTTTT. Full variable domain (missing parts from reference TRBV18 and TRBJ1-4): NAGVMQNPRHLVRRRGQEARLRCSPMKGHSHVYWYRQLPEEGLKFMVYLQKENIIDESGMPKERFSAEFPKEGPSILRIQQVVRGDSAAYFCASSPEAATNEKLFFGSGTQLSVL.

V usage is TRBV7-8 and J usage is TRBJ2-7, with 16 bases fitting TRBD2. The germline gives CDR1 SGHVS, CDR2 FQNEAQ. Trimming at V came to 7 bases and at J to 3 bases, leaving 12 bases not matched to a gene. The CDR3 is 18 residues long. CDR3 region: CASTPPGLAGGRGYEQYF. The CDR3 DNA is TGTGCCAGCACCCCACCGGGACTAGCGGGGGGGCGTGGCTACGAGCAGTACTTC.

This clone was counted between two and nine times. The chain carries TRBV6-4 and TRBJ2-1; 9 bases line up with TRBD2. Germline-derived CDR1 and CDR2 are MRHNA and SNTAGT. The V and J ends lost 4 bases and 6 bases, in that order; junction bases with no gene match: 10. The CDR3 extends over 16 amino acids. As DNA, the CDR3 is TGTGCCAGCAGTGGAATCCCCAGCGGGGGGATCAATGAGCAGTTCTTC. Its translation is CASSGIPSGGINEQFF.

The CDR3 loop is CASSSTIQAYNSPLHF. Written as DNA, the CDR3 is TGTGCCAGCAGTTCCACCATTCAGGCCTATAATTCACCCCTCCACTTT. This rearrangement joins TRBV27 to TRBJ1-6; no clear D. CDR1 is MNHEY and CDR2 is SMNVEV in the germline V gene (reference sequence). Deletions cut 4 bases from V and 2 bases from J, with 12 bases between. CDR3 size: 16 residues.

This clone appeared a few times. The chain combines TRBV10-1 with TRBJ2-3; 7 bases line up with TRBD1. CDR1 and CDR2 from the germline V gene are WNHNN and SYGVQD (reference sequence). J lost 4 bases, V lost 4 bases, and 5 bases had no gene match. The CDR3 runs to 14 residues. This CDR3 is CASSAGQIPDTQYF. Here the CDR3 DNA reads TGCGCCAGCAGTGCGGGACAGATCCCAGATACGCAGTATTTT.

CDR3 in DNA: TGTGCCAGCAGTGAATTTCTAGTGACCGAGCAGTACTTC. This sequence encodes CASSEFLVTEQYF. The rearrangement links TRBV2 to TRBJ2-7; D not resolved. Germline V gene lookup returns CDR1 SNHLY and CDR2 FYNNEI. The CDR3 runs 13 residues. Trimming stripped 2 bases from V and 6 bases from J, with 11 bases between.

This clone has more than one count but fewer than ten. The chain has TRBV11-1 and TRBJ1-6; tentative D call: TRBD1 (6 bases). CDR1 and CDR2 from the germline V gene are SGHAT and FQDESV (reference sequence). V gave up 5 bases and J gave up 13 bases, with 15 bases separating them. The CDR3 consists of 13 residues. The CDR3 sequence: CASSVQGLEPLHF. The CDR3 region has the DNA TGTGCCAGCAGCGTACAGGGTCTGGAGCCCCTCCACTTT.

The rearrangement uses TRBV10-2 and TRBJ2-1; 8 bases agree with TRBD1. Germline values: CDR1 WSHSY, CDR2 SAAADI. CDR3 size: 17 residues. The ends lost 2 bases at V and 4 bases at J; junction bases unmatched: 10. CDR3: CASSEGTGIMLYNEQFF. CDR3 coding DNA: TGCGCCAGCAGTGAGGGGACAGGTATTATGCTTTACAATGAGCAGTTCTTC.

The chain couples TRBV11-1 to TRBJ2-1, with D hard to call. Germline V gene lookup returns CDR1 SGHAT and CDR2 FQDESV (reference sequence). V lost 5 bases, J lost 6 bases, and 11 bases lay in between. The CDR3 is 13 amino acids. DNA for the CDR3: TGTGCCAGCAGCGCCACTCGAGGCAATGAGCAGTTCTTC. This sequence encodes CASSATRGNEQFF.

The sample holds a few counts of this clone. The V gene is TRBV5-5, the J gene TRBJ1-1, with D possibly TRBD1 on 5 matching bases. Trimming pared 0 bases from V and 4 bases from J, leaving 19 bases between. The CDR3 length is 17 residues. The germline gives CDR1 SGHKS, CDR2 YYEKEE (reference sequence). In DNA, the CDR3 is TGTGCCAGCAGCTTGGGGGCAGCCAGGGTGGGTGGCACTGAAGCTTTCTTT. It codes for CASSLGAARVGGTEAFF.

CDR3 sequence: CSAGDSTEAFF. CDR3 in DNA: TGCAGTGCTGGGGACAGCACTGAAGCTTTCTTT. The chain recombines TRBV20-1 with TRBJ1-1; 7 bases map to TRBD1. CDR1 DFQATT and CDR2 SNEGSKA come from the germline V gene (reference sequence). Germline trimming cut 5 bases from V and 4 bases from J; bases unmatched to any gene: 1. The CDR3 totals 11 residues.

This chain uses TRBV6-5 with TRBJ1-5, with TRBD1 matching 7 bases. The CDR3 contains 13 residues. V shed 6 bases and J 6 bases; nucleotides not matched to a gene: 5. Germline CDR1 MNHEY, CDR2 SVGAGI. CDR3: CASSLTGTQPQHF. CDR3 DNA: TGTGCCAGCAGCCTGACAGGGACTCAGCCCCAGCATTTT.

The J gene is TRBJ2-2, the V gene TRBV18; 13 nucleotides line up with TRBD2. The CDR3 sequence is 18 residues long. Germline CDR1 is KGHSH and CDR2 is LQKENI. Trimming removed 2 bases from V and 5 bases from J; junction bases left unmatched: 8. The CDR3 here is CASSPGLAGASGTGELFF. The CDR3 DNA follows: TGTGCCAGCTCACCAGGACTAGCGGGGGCGTCGGGTACCGGGGAGCTGTTTTTT.